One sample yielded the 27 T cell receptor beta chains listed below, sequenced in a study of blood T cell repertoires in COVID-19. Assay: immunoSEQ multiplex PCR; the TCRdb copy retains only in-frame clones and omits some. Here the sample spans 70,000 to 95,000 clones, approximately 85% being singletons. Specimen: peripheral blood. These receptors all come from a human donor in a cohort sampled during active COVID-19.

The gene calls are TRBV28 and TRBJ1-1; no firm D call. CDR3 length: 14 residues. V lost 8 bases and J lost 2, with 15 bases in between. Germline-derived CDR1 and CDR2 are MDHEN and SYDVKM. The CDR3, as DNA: TGTGCCAGCGGCGGTGCAGTTCGAAACACTGAAGCTTTCTTT. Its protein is CASGGAVRNTEAFF.

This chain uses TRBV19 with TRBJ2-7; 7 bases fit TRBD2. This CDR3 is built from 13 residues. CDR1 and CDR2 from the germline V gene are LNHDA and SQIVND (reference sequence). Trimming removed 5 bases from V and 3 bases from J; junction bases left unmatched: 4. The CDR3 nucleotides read TGTGCCAGTAGTCCTAGCGGATACTACGAGCAGTACTTC. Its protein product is CASSPSGYYEQYF.

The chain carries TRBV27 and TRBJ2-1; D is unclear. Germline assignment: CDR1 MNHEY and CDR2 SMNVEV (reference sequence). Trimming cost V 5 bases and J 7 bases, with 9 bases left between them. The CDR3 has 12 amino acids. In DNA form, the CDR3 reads TGTGCCAGCAGTAACATGAGGAATGAGCAGTTCTTC. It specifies CASSNMRNEQFF.

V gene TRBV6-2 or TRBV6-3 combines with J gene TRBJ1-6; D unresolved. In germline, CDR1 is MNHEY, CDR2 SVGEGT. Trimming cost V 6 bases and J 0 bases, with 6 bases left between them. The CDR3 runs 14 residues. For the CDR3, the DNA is TGTGCCAGCAGCAGGAGCTCCTATAATTCACCCCTCCACTTT. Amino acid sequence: CASSRSSYNSPLHF.

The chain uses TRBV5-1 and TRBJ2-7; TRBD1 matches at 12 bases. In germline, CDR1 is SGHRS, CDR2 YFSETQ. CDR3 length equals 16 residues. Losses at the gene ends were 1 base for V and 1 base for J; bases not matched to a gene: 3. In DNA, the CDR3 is TGCGCCAGCAGCTTGATGGGACAGGGGGCTTCCTACGAGCAGTACTTC. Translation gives CASSLMGQGASYEQYF.

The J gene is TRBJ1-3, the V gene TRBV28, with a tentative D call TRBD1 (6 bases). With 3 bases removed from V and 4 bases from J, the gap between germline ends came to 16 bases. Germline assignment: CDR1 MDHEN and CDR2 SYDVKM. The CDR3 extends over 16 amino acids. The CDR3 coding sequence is TGTGCCAGCAGTTTTACGGGGGGGGCCAGGGGAAACACCATATATTTT. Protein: CASSFTGGARGNTIYF.

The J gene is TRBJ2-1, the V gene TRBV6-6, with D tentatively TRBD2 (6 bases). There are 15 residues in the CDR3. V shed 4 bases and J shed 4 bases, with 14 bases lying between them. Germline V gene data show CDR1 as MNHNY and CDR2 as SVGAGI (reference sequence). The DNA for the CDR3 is TGTGCCAGCAGTTCGGTGGGAGGTATTTACAATGAGCAGTTCTTC. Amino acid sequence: CASSSVGGIYNEQFF.

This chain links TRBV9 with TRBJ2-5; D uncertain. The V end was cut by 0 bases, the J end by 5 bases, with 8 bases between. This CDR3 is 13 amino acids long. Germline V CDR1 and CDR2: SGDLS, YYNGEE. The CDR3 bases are TGTGCCAGCAGCGTAGACTCTTGGGAGACCCAGTACTTC. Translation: CASSVDSWETQYF.

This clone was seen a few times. The DNA for the CDR3 is TGTGCCAGCAGCAAAGGACAGGGAAATGGCTACACCTTC. It specifies CASSKGQGNGYTF. V usage is TRBV5-5 and J usage is TRBJ1-2; 8 nucleotides agree with TRBD1. This CDR3 has 13 amino acids. V dropped 4 bases and J dropped 6; count of bases not matched to a gene: 5. CDR1 SGHKS and CDR2 YYEKEE come from the germline V gene (reference sequence).

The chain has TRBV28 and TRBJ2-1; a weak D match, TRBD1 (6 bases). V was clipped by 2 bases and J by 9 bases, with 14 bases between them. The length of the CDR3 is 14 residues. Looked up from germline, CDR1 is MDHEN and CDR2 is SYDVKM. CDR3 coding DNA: TGTGCCAGCAGTTTAGGGGGCAGGGACGGTGAGCAGTTCTTC. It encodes CASSLGGRDGEQFF.

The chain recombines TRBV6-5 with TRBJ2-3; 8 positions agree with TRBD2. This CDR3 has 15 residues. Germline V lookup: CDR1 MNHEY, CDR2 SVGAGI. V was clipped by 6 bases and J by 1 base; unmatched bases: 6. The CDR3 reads CASSRTSPRTDTQYF. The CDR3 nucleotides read TGTGCCAGCAGCAGGACTAGCCCTCGCACAGATACGCAGTATTTT.

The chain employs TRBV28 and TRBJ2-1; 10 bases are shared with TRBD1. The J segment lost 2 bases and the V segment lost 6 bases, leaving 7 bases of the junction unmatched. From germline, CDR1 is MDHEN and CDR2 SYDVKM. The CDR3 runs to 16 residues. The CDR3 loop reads CASSPTGTGAYNEQFF. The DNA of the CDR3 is TGTGCCAGCAGCCCGACCGGGACAGGGGCCTACAATGAGCAGTTCTTC.

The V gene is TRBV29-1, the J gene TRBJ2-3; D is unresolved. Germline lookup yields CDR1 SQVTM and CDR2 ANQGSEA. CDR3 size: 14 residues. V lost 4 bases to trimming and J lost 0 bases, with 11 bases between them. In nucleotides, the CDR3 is TGCAGCGTTGGCGCTACTTCTAGCACAGATACGCAGTATTTT. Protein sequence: CSVGATSSTDTQYF.

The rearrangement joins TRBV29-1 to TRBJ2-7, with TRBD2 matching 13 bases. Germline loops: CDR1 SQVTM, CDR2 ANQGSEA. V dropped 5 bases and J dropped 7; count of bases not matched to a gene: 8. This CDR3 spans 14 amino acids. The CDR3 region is CSVQTSGRQGEQYF. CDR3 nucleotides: TGCAGCGTTCAGACTAGCGGGAGGCAGGGGGAGCAGTACTTC.

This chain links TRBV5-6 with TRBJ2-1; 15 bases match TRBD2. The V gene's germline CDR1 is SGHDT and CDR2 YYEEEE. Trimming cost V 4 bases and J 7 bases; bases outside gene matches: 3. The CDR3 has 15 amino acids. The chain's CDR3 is CASSIGLAGGNEQFF. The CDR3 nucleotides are TGTGCCAGCAGCATCGGACTAGCGGGGGGGAATGAGCAGTTCTTC.

CDR3 sequence: CASSLQGAGETQYF. Here the CDR3 DNA reads TGTGCCAGTAGTTTACAGGGGGCTGGGGAGACCCAGTACTTC. The gene calls are TRBV19 and TRBJ2-5; 9 nucleotides line up with TRBD1. Germline-derived CDR1 and CDR2 are LNHDA and SQIVND (reference sequence). Trimming cost V 5 bases and J 5 bases; bases outside gene matches: 6. This CDR3 is built from 14 residues.

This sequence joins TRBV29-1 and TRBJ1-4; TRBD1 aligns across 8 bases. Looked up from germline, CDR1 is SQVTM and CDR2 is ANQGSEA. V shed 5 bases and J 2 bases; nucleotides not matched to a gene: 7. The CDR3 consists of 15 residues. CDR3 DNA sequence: TGCAGCGTTCCTGGACAGGGAGGCACTAATGAAAAACTGTTTTTT. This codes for CSVPGQGGTNEKLFF.

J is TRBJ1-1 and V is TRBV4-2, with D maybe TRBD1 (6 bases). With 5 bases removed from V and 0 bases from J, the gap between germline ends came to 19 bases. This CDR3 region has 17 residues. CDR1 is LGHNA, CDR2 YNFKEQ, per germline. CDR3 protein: CASSLNAHRDMNTEAFF. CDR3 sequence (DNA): TGTGCCAGCAGCTTAAATGCGCACAGGGATATGAACACTGAAGCTTTCTTT.

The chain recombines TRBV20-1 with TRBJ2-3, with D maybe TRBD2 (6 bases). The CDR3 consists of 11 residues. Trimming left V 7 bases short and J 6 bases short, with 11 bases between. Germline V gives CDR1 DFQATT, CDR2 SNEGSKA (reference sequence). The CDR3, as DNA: TGCAGTGGGAGCCGGGGGGATACGCAGTATTTT. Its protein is CSGSRGDTQYF.

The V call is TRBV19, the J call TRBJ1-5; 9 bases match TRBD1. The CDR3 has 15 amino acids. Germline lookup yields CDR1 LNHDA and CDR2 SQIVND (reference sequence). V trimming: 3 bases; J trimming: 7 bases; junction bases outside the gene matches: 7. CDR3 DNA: TGTGCCAGTAGTATCGACAGGGGGTCATCCCAGCCCCAGCATTTT. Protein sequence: CASSIDRGSSQPQHF.

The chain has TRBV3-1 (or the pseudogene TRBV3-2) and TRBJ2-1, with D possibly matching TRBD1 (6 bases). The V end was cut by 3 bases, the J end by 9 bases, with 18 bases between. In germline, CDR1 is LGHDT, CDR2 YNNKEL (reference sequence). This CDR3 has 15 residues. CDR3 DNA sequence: TGTGCCAGCAGCCAGGAAAGGGTACAGGGCACTGAGCAGTTCTTC. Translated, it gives CASSQERVQGTEQFF.

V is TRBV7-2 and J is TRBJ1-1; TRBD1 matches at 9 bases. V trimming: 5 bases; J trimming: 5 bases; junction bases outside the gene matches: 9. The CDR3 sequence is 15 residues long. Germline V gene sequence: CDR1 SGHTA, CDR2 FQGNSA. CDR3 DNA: TGTGCCAGCAGCCCCCGGACAGGGGTAGTGACTGAAGCTTTCTTT. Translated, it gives CASSPRTGVVTEAFF.

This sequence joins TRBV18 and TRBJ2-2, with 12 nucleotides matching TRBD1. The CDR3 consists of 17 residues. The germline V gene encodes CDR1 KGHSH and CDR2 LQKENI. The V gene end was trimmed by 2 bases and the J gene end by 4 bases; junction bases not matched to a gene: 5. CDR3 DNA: TGTGCCAGCTCACCAAGGGACAGGGGGCTGCTCACCGGGGAGCTGTTTTTT. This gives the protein CASSPRDRGLLTGELFF.

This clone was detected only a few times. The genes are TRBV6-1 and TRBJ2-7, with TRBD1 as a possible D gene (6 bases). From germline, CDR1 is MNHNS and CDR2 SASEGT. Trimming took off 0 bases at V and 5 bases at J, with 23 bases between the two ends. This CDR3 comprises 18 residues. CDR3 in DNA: TGTGCCAGCAGTGAAGCCGGACAGAGGATACCTTCGGACCACGAGCAGTACTTC. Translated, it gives CASSEAGQRIPSDHEQYF.

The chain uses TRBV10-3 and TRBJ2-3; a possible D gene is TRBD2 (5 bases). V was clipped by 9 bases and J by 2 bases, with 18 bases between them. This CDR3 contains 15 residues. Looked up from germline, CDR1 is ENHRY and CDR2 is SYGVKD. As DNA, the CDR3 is TGTGCCATATCACTTGGCGGGTTCTCCACAGATACGCAGTATTTT. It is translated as CAISLGGFSTDTQYF.

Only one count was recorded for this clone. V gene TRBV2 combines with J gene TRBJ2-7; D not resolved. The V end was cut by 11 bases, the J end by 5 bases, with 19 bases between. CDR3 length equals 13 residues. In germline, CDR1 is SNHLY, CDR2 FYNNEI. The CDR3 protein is CASTSVTRNEQYF. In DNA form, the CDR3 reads TGTGCCTCTACCTCGGTAACGAGAAACGAGCAGTACTTC.

The CDR3 DNA reads as TGTGCCAGCGGTAGCGGGGGGGCACGTGATACGCAGTATTTT. Its protein product is CASGSGGARDTQYF. The chain combines TRBV27 with TRBJ2-3, with 11 bases aligning to TRBD2. V was pared by 8 bases and J by 6 bases, with 7 bases of the junction left unmatched. The CDR3 has 14 residues. Germline V gene data show CDR1 as MNHEY and CDR2 as SMNVEV (reference sequence).